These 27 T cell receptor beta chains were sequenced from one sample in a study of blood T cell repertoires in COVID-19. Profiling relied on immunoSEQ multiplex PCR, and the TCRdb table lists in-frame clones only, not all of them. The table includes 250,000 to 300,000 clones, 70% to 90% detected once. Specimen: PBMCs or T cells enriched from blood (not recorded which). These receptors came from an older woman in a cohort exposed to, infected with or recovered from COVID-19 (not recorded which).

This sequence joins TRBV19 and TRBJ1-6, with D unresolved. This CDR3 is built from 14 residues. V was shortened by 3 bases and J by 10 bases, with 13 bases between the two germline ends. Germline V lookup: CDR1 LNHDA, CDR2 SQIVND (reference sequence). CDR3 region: CASSMYGDQSPLHF. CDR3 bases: TGTGCCAGTAGTATGTACGGGGATCAGTCACCCCTCCACTTT.

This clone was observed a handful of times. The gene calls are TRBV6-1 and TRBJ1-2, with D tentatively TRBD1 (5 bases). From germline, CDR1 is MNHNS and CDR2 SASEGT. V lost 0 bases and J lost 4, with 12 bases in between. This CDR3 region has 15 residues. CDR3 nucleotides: TGTGCCAGCAGTGAAGCAAGGGGACTCGGCTATGGCTACACCTTC. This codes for CASSEARGLGYGYTF.

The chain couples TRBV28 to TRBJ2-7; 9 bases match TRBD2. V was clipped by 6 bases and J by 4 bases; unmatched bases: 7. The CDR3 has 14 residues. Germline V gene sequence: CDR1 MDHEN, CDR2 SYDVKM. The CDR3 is CASSSSGTPYEQYF. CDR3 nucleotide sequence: TGTGCCAGCAGCTCTAGCGGGACCCCTTACGAGCAGTACTTC.

The CDR3, as DNA: TGTGCCAGTAGTATGGAAGGACAGGGCGGCAATCAGCCCCAGCATTTT. Translation: CASSMEGQGGNQPQHF. This sequence joins TRBV19 and TRBJ1-5, with 8 bases that match TRBD1. With 3 bases clipped from V and 2 bases from J, the junction kept 6 bases outside the gene matches. Germline V gene data show CDR1 as LNHDA and CDR2 as SQIVND (reference sequence). The CDR3 covers 16 residues.

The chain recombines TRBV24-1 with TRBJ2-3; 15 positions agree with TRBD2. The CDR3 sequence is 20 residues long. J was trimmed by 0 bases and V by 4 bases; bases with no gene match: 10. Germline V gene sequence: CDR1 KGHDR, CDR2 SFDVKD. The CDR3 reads CATSERGGLAGGSSTDTQYF. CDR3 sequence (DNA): TGTGCCACCAGTGAACGGGGGGGACTAGCGGGAGGCTCTAGCACAGATACGCAGTATTTT.

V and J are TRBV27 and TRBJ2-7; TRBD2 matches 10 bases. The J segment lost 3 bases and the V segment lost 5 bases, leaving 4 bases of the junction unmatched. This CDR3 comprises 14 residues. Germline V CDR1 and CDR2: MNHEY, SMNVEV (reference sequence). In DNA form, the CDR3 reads TGTGCCAGCAGTCCCCGACTAGCGGGCTACGAGCAGTACTTC. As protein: CASSPRLAGYEQYF.

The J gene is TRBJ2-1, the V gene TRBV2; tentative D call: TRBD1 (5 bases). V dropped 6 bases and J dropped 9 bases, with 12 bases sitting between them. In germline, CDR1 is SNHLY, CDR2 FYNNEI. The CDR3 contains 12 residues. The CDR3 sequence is CASSPRVPEQFF. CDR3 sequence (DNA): TGTGCCAGCAGCCCCAGGGTCCCTGAGCAGTTCTTC.

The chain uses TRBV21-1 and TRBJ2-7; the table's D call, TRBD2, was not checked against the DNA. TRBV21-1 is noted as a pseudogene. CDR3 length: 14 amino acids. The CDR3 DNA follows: TGTGCCAGCAGCCCTCCGGGGAACCTCTACGAGCAGTACTTC. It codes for CASSPPGNLYEQYF.

The CDR3 sequence is CASSVGLSYNSPLHF. As DNA, the CDR3 is TGTGCCAGCAGCGTAGGGCTCTCCTATAATTCACCCCTCCACTTT. The chain has TRBV9 and TRBJ1-6; D gene unclear. V lost 0 bases and J 0 bases, leaving 4 bases between the germline ends. The CDR3 is made up of 15 amino acids. The germline V gene has CDR1 SGDLS and CDR2 YYNGEE.

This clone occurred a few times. The CDR3 protein is CASSSRGSYGYTF. The DNA of the CDR3 is TGTGCCAGCAGTTCCCGGGGGTCCTATGGCTACACCTTC. The chain combines TRBV28 with TRBJ1-2; tentative D call: TRBD1 (5 bases). The CDR3 runs 13 residues. The V end was cut by 4 bases, the J end by 4 bases, with 10 bases between. Germline V gene data show CDR1 as MDHEN and CDR2 as SYDVKM.

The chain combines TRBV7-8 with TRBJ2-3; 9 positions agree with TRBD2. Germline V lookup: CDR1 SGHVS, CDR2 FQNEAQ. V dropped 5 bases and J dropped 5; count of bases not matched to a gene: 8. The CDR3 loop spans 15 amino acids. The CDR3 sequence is CASSLGGREGDTQYF. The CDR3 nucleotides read TGTGCCAGCAGCCTAGGCGGGAGGGAAGGAGATACGCAGTATTTT.

CDR3: CASLPSRGSYEQYF. The CDR3 DNA reads as TGTGCCAGCCTACCATCCAGGGGTTCCTACGAGCAGTACTTC. The V gene is TRBV7-2, the J gene TRBJ2-7; D is possibly TRBD1 (6 bases). The CDR3 consists of 14 residues. The V end was cut by 8 bases, the J end by 1 base, with 15 bases between. From germline, CDR1 is SGHTA and CDR2 FQGNSA. The full variable domain, completed using reference TRBV7-2 and TRBJ2-7, is GAGVSQSPSNKVTEKGKDVELRCDPISGHTALYWYRQSLGQGLEFLIYFQGNSAPDKSGLPSDRFSAERTGGSVSTLTIQRTQQEDSAVYLCASLPSRGSYEQYFGPGTRLTVT.

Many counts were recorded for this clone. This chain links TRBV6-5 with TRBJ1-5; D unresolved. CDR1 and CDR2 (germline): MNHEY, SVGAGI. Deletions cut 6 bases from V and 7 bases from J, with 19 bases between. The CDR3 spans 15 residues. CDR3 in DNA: TGTGCCAGCAGCCCCGACCCCAGGTTACGGCAGCCCCAGCATTTT. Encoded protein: CASSPDPRLRQPQHF.

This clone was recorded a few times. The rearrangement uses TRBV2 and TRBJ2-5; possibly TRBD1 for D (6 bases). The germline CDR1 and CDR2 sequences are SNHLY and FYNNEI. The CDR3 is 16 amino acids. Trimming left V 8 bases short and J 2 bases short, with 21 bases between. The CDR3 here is CASGRTPGHAQETQYF. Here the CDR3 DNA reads TGTGCCAGCGGACGTACCCCGGGACACGCTCAAGAGACCCAGTACTTC. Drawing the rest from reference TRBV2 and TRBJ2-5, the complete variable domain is EPEVTQTPSHQVTQMGQEVILRCVPISNHLYFYWYRQILGQKVEFLVSFYNNEISEKSEIFDDQFSVERPDGSNFTLKIRSTKLEDSAMYFCASGRTPGHAQETQYFGPGTRLLVL.

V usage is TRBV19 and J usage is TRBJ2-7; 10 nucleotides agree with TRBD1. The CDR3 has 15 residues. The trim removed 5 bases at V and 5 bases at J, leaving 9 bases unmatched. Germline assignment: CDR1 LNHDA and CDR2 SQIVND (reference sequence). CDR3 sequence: CASSPHRDRGDEQYF. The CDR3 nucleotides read TGTGCCAGTAGTCCGCACCGGGACAGGGGAGACGAGCAGTACTTC.

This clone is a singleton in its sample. The CDR3 coding sequence is TGTGCCAGCAGCTCCCAGGTATACCAGTACTTC. Amino acids: CASSSQVYQYF. The J gene is TRBJ2-5, the V gene TRBV7-9; D remains unclear. V was cut by 4 bases and J by 10 bases, with 10 bases left in between. The CDR3 sequence is 11 residues long. CDR1 and CDR2 (germline): SEHNR, FQNEAQ (reference sequence).

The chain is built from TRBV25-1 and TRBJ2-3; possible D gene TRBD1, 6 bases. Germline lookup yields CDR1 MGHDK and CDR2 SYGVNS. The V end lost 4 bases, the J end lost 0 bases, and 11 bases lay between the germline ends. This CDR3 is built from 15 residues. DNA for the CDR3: TGTGCCAGCAGTGTCACAGGGCCCAGCACAGATACGCAGTATTTT. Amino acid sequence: CASSVTGPSTDTQYF.

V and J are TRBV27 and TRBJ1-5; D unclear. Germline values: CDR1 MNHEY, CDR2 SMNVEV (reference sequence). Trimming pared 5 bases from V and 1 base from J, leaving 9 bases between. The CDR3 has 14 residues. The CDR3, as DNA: TGTGCCAGCAGTCCCCGTCGGAGCAATCAGCCCCAGCATTTT. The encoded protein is CASSPRRSNQPQHF.

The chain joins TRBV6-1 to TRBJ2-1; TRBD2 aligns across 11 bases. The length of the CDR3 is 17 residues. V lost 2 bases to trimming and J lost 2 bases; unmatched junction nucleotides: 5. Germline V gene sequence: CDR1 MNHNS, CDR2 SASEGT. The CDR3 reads CASSERVAGGPYNEQFF. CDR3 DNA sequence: TGTGCCAGCAGTGAACGGGTAGCGGGAGGGCCCTACAATGAGCAGTTCTTC.

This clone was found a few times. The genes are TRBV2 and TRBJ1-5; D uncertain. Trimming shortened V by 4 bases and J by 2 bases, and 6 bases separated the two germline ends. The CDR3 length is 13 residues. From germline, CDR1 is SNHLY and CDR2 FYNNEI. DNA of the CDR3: TGTGCCAGCAGTGCCGAGGGCAATCAGCCCCAGCATTTT. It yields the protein CASSAEGNQPQHF.

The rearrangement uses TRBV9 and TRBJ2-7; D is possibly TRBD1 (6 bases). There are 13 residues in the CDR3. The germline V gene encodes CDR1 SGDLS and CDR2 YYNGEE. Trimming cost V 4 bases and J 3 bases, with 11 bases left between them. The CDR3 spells CASSSGTLYEQYF. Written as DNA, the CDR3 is TGTGCCAGCAGCTCCGGGACACTCTACGAGCAGTACTTC.

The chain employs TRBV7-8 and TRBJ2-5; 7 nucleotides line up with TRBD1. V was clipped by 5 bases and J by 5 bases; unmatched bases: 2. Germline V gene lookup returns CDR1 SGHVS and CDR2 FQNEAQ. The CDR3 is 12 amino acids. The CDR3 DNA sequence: TGTGCCAGCAGCCAGGGGGTTGAGACCCAGTACTTC. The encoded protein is CASSQGVETQYF.

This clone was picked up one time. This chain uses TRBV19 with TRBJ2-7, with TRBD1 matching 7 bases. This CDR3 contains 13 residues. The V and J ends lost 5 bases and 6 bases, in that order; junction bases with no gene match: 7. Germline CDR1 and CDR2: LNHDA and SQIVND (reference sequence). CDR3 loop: CASSPRQGPEQYF. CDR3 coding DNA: TGTGCCAGTAGTCCCCGACAGGGCCCCGAGCAGTACTTC.

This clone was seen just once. Written as DNA, the CDR3 is TGTGCCAGCAGTCGTGGAGCGGGCTCCTATAATTCACCCCTCCACTTT. Residues: CASSRGAGSYNSPLHF. This chain joins TRBV5-6 and TRBJ1-6; D gene uncertain. Trimming stripped 5 bases from V and 0 bases from J, with 12 bases between. This CDR3 region has 16 residues. The germline V gene has CDR1 SGHDT and CDR2 YYEEEE. The whole variable domain, filled in from reference TRBV5-6 and TRBJ1-6, reads DAGVTQSPTHLIKTRGQQVTLRCSPKSGHDTVSWYQQALGQGPQFIFQYYEEEERQRGNFPDRFSGHQFPNYSSELNVNALLLGDSALYLCASSRGAGSYNSPLHFGNGTRLTVT.

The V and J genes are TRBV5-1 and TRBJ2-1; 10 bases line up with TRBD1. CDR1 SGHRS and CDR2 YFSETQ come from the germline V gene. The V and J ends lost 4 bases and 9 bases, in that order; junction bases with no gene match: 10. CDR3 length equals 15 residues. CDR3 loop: CASSGTGTGESEQFF. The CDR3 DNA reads TGCGCCAGCAGCGGGACCGGGACAGGGGAAAGTGAGCAGTTCTTC.

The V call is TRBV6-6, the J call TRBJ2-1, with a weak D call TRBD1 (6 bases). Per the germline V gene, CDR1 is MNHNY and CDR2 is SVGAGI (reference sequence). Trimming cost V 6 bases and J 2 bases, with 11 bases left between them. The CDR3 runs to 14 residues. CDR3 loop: CASRPDRPYNEQFF. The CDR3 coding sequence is TGTGCCAGCAGGCCGGACAGACCCTACAATGAGCAGTTCTTC.

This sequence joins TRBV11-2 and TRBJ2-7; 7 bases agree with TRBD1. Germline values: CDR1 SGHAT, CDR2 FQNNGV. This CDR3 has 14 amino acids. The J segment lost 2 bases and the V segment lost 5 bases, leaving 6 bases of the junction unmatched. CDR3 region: CASSPVTGAYEQYF. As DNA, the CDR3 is TGTGCCAGCAGCCCCGTAACAGGGGCCTACGAGCAGTACTTC. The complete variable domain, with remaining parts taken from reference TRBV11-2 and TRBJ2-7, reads EAGVAQSPRYKIIEKRQSVAFWCNPISGHATLYWYQQILGQGPKLLIQFQNNGVVDDSQLPKDRFSAERLKGVDSTLKIQPAKLEDSAVYLCASSPVTGAYEQYFGPGTRLTVT.